The clone carrying this T cell receptor (beta chain) was observed a few times. Its antigen is still unknown. This specimen belongs to a study of regulatory T cells in long-lasting Graves disease. V shed 6 bases and J shed 3 bases, with 20 bases lying between them. Per germline, CDR1 SGHTA and CDR2 FQGNSA. The length of the CDR3 is 16 residues. Indicated time point: persistent/refractory GD, antithyroid drugs over 5 years with positive TRAb. Preparation of the TCR library used RNA extracted from PBMCs. Researchers made TCR beta libraries by using iRepertoire HTBI primers and running Arm-PCR on CDR3 regions. MiXCR, run by TCRdb on the multiplex PCR reads, gives a single entry per CDR3 protein. The sample records approximately 500,000 distinct CDR3 sequences, approximately 21% being singletons. Regarding the study as a whole: Persistent cases favored TRBV28, TRBJ1-2 and TRBJ2-5.

Sequenced here: peripheral blood mononuclear cells (PBMCs), sampled when the disease was refractory, from a patient treated with antithyroid drugs. The sequence derives from a female donor with Graves disease. The chain carries TRBV7-2 and TRBJ1-2, with a tentative D call TRBD1 (6 bases). CDR3 nucleotides: TGTGCCAGCAGTCCCATAACCCCAGGGGAAGACTATGGCTACACCTTC. The encoded protein is CASSPITPGEDYGYTF.